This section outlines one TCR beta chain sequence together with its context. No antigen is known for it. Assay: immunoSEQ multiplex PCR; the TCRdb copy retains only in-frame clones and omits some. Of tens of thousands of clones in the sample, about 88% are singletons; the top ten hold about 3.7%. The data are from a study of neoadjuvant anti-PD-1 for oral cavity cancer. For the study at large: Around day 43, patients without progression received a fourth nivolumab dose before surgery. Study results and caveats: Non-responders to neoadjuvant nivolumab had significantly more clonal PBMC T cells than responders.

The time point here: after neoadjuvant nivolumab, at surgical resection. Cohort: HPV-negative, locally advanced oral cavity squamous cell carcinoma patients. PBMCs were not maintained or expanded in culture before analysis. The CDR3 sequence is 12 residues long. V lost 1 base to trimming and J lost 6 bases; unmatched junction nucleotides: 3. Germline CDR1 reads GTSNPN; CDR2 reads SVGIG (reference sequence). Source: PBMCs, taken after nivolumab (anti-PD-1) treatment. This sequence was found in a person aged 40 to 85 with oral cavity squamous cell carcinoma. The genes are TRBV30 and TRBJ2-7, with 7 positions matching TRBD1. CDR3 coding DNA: TGTGCCTGGAGTGACCGGGACAGCGAGCAGTACTTC. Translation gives CAWSDRDSEQYF.